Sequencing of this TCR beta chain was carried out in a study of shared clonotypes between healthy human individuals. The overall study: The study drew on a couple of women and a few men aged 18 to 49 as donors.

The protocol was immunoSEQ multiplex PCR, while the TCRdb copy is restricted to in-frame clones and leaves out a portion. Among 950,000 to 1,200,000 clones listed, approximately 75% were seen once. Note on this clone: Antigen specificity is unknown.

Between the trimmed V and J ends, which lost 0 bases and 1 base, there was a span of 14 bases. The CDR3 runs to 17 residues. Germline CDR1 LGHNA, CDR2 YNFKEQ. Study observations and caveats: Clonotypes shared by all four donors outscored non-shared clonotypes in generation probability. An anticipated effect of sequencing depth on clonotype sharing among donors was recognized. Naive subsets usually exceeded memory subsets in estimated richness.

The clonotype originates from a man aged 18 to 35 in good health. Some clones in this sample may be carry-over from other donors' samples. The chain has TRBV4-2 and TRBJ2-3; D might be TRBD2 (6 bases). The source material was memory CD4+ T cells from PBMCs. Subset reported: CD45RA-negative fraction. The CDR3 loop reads CASSQEFLASGTDTQYF. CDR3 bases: TGTGCCAGCAGCCAAGAGTTTCTGGCTAGCGGCACAGATACGCAGTATTTT.